The clone carrying this T cell receptor beta chain was picked up a small number of times. As yet, its antigen is unknown. The sample belongs to a study of blood T cells in healthy people across ages. Background on the study: In model experiments, template switching was able to capture about one barcoded beta molecule for every two T cells that were present.

V was clipped by 0 bases and J by 5 bases, with 11 bases between them. Germline CDR1 and CDR2: ENHRY and SYGVKD. This CDR3 contains 15 residues. Primed by a sample-barcoded 5' primer and a J-beta primer mix, a second PCR proceeded for 7 to 11 cycles. Paired-end reads containing CDR3 totaled no fewer than 2.5 million for each sample. TCRdb independently ran MiXCR on the 5' RACE reads; one entry per CDR3 protein. The sample includes around 970,000 distinct CDR3 sequences, just over 50% seen only once; the top ten take around a fifth. Donors gave about 10 milliliters of peripheral blood apiece. Study-level results: No one knew whether donors had CMV, which possibly confounded expanded clonotype changes.

The TCR was taken from a woman aged 55-69 years in good health. V usage is TRBV10-3 and J usage is TRBJ2-1, with D unresolved. Sequenced: blood. CDR3 sequence reads: CAISESNGHNNEQFF. The DNA of the CDR3 is TGTGCCATCAGTGAGTCGAACGGGCACAACAATGAGCAGTTCTTC.